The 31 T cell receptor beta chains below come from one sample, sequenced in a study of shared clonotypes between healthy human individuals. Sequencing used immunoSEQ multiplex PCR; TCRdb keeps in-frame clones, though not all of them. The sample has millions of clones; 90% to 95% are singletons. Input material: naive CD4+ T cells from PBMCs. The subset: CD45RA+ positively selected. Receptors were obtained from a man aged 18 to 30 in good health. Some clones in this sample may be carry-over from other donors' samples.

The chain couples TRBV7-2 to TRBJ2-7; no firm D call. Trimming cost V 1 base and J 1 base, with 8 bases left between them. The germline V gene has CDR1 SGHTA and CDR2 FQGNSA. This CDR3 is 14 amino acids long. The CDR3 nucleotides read TGTGCCAGCAGCTTAGATGCAGCTTCCTACGAGCAGTACTTC. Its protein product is CASSLDAASYEQYF.

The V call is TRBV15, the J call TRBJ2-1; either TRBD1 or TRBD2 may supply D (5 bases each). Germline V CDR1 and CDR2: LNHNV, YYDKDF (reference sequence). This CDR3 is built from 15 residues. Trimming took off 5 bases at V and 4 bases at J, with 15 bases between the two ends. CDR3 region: CATSSPGRSYNEQFF. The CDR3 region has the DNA TGTGCCACCAGCTCCCCGGGACGGAGTTACAATGAGCAGTTCTTC.

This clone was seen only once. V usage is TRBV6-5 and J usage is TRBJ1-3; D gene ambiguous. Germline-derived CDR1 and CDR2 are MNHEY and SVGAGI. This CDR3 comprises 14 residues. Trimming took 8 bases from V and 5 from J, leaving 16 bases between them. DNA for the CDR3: TGTGCCAGCCGCCCACTGGAGCCGCGAAACACCATATATTTT. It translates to CASRPLEPRNTIYF.

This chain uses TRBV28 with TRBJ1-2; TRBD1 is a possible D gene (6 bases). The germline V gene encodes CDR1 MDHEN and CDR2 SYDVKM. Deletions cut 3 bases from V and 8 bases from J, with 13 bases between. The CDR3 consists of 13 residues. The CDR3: CASSFSDSRGYTF. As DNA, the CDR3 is TGTGCCAGCAGTTTCTCGGACAGCCGGGGCTACACCTTC.

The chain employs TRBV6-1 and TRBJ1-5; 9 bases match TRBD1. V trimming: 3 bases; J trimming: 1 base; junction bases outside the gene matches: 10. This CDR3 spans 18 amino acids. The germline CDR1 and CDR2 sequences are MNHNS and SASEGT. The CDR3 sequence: CASSEGSGTGTSNQPQHF. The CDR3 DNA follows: TGTGCCAGCAGTGAGGGATCCGGGACAGGGACAAGCAATCAGCCCCAGCATTTT.

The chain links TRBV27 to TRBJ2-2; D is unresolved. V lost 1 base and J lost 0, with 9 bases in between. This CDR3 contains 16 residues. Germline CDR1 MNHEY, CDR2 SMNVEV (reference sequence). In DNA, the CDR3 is TGTGCCAGCAGTTTATTCCTGGGATCGAACACCGGGGAGCTGTTTTTT. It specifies CASSLFLGSNTGELFF.

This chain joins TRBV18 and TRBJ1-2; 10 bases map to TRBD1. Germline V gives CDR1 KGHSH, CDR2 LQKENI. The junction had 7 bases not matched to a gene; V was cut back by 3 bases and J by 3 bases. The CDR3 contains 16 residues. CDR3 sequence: CASSPTGGVRDYGYTF. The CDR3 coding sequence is TGTGCCAGCTCACCGACAGGGGGCGTTCGCGACTATGGCTACACCTTC.

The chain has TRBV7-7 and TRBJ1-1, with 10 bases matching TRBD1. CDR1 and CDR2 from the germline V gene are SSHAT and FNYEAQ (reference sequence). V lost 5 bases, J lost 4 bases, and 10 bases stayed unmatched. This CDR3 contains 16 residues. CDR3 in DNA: TGTGCCAGCAGCCCTATCACCGGGACAGGGGCCACTGAAGCTTTCTTT. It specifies CASSPITGTGATEAFF.

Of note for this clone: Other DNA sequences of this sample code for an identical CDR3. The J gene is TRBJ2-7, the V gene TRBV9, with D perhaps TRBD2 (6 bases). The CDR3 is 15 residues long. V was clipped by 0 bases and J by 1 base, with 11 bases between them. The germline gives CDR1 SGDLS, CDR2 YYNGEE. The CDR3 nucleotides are TGTGCCAGCAGCGTAGTTGGGACTTCTTCCTACGAGCAGTACTTC. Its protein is CASSVVGTSSYEQYF.

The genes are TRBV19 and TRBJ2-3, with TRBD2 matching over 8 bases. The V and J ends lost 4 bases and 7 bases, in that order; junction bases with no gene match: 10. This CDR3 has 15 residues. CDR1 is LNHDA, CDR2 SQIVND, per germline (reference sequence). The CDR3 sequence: CASSTLSGRGNTQYF. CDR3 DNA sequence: TGTGCCAGTAGTACCTTAAGCGGGAGAGGAAATACGCAGTATTTT.

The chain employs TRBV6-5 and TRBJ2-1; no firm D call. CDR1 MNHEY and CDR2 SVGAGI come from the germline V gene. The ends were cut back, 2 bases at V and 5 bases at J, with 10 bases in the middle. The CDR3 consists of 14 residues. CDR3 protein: CASSYGMRNNEQFF. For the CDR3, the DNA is TGTGCCAGCAGTTACGGGATGCGAAACAATGAGCAGTTCTTC.

The CDR3 is CASSEVSGTQYF. CDR3 coding DNA: TGTGCCAGCAGTGAGGTGTCGGGGACCCAGTACTTC. This chain uses TRBV6-1 with TRBJ2-5; D gene unclear. The CDR3 length is 12 residues. The germline V gene has CDR1 MNHNS and CDR2 SASEGT. Trimming took 3 bases from V and 7 from J, leaving 9 bases between them.

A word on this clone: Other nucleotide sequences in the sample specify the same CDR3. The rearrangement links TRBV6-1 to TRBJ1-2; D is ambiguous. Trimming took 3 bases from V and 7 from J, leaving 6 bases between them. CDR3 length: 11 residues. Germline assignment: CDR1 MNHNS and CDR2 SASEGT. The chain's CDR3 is CASSEGGGYTF. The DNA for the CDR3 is TGTGCCAGCAGTGAGGGAGGTGGCTACACCTTC.

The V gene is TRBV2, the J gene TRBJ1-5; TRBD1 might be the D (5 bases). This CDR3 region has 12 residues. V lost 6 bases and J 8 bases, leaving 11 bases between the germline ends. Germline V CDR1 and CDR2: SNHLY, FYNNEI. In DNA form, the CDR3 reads TGTGCCAGCAGGGAGGAGGGGAAGCCCCAGCATTTT. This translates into CASREEGKPQHF.

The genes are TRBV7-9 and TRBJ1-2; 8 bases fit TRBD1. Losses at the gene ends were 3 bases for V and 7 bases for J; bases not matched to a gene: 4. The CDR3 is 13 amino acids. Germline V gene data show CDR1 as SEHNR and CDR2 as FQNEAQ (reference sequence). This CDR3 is CASSFYTGGGYTF. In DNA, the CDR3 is TGTGCCAGCAGCTTCTATACAGGGGGTGGCTACACCTTC.

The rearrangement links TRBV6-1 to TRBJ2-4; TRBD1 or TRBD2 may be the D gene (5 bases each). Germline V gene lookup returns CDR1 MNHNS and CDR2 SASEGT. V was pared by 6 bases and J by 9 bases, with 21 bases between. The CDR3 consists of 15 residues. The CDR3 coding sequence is TGTGCCAGCAGCCCGGGACCCCCTCCCTTAGGCATTCAGTACTTC. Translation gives CASSPGPPPLGIQYF.

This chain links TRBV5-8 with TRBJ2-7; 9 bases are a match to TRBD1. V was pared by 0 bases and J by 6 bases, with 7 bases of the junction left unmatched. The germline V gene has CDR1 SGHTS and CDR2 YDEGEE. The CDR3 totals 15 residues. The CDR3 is CASSLGTGTGSEQYF. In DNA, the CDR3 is TGTGCCAGCAGCTTGGGGACCGGGACAGGGAGCGAGCAGTACTTC. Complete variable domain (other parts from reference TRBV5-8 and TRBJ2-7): EAGVTQSPTHLIKTRGQQATLRCSPISGHTSVYWYQQALGLGLQFLLWYDEGEERNRGNFPPRFSGRQFPNYSSELNVNALELEDSALYLCASSLGTGTGSEQYFGPGTRLTVT.

DNA for the CDR3: TGTGCCAGCCAAAACGTACAAGAGACCCAGTACTTC. This sequence encodes CASQNVQETQYF. This chain links TRBV7-2 with TRBJ2-5; D is ambiguous. CDR1 and CDR2 from the germline V gene are SGHTA and FQGNSA. V lost 8 bases to trimming and J lost 2 bases, with 9 bases between them. The CDR3 consists of 12 residues.

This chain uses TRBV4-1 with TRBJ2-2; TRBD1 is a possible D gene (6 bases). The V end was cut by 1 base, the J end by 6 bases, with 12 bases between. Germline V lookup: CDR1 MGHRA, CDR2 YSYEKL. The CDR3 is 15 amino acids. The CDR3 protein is CASSQGTAFPGELFF. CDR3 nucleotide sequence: TGCGCCAGCAGCCAAGGGACAGCCTTCCCCGGGGAGCTGTTTTTT.

This CDR3 is CASRFRGHEGGYTF. CDR3 DNA: TGTGCCAGCAGGTTCAGGGGACATGAGGGAGGCTACACCTTC. This rearrangement joins TRBV28 to TRBJ1-2; TRBD1 is a possible D gene (6 bases). From germline, CDR1 is MDHEN and CDR2 SYDVKM. V was clipped by 6 bases and J by 8 bases, with 19 bases between them. The CDR3 runs to 14 residues.

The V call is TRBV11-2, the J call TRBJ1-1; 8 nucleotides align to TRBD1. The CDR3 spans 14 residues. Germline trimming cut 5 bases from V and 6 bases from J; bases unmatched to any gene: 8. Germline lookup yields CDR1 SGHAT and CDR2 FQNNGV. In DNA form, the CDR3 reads TGTGCCAGCAGCCAAGGACAGGGTCTGGCTGAAGCTTTCTTT. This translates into CASSQGQGLAEAFF.

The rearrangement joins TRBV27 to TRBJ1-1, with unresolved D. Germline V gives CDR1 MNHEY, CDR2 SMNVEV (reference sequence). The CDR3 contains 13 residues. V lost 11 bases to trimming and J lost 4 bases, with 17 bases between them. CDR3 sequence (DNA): TGTGCCGCGGCTGTGGGCCTTGGCACTGAAGCTTTCTTT. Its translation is CAAAVGLGTEAFF.

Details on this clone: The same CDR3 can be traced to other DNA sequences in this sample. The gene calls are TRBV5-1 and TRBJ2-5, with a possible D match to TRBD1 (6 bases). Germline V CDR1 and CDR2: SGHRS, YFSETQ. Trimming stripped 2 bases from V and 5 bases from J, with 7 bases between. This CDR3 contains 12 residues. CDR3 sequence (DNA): TGCGCCAGCAGCTTTACAGGGGAGACCCAGTACTTC. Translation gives CASSFTGETQYF.

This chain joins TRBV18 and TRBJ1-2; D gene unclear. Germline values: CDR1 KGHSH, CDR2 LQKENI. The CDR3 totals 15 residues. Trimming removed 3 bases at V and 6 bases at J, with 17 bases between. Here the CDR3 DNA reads TGTGCCAGCTCACCCGCGCCTTACGCGGGGAATGGCTACACCTTC. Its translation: CASSPAPYAGNGYTF.

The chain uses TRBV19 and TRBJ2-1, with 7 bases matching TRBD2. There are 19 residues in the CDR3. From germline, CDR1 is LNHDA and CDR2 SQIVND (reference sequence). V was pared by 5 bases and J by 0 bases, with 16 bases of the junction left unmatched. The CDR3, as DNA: TGTGCCAGTAGTCGGGACTCGGGGAAAGCGGGGAGCTCCTACAATGAGCAGTTCTTC. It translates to CASSRDSGKAGSSYNEQFF.

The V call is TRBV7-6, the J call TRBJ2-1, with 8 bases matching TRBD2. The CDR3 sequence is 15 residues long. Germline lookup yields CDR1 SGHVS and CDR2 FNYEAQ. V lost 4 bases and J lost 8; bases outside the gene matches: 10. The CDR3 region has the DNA TGTGCCAGCAGCTCTGCCAGCGGGAGTCACCATGAGCAGTTCTTC. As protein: CASSSASGSHHEQFF.

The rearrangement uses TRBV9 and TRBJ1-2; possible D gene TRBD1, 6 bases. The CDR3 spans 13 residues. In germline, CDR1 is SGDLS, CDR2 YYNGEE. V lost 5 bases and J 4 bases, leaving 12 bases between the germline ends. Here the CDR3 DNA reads TGTGCCAGCAGAGGGAAGGGGGGCTATGGCTACACCTTC. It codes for CASRGKGGYGYTF.

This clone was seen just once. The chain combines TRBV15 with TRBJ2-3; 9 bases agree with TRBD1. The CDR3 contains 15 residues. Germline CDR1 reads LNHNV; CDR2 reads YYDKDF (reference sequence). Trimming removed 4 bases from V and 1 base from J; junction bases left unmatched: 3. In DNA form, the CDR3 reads TGTGCCACCAGCACAAGGACAGGGGGCACAGATACGCAGTATTTT. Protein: CATSTRTGGTDTQYF. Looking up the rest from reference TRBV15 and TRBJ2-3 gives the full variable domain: DAMVIQNPRYQVTQFGKPVTLSCSQTLNHNVMYWYQQKSSQAPKLLFHYYDKDFNNEADTPDNFQSRRPNTSFCFLDIRSPGLGDTAMYLCATSTRTGGTDTQYFGPGTRLTVL.

The CDR3 bases are TGCGCCAGCAGCTTGGTGGACCTAGAAGAGACCCAGTACTTC. Amino acids: CASSLVDLEETQYF. This chain uses TRBV5-1 with TRBJ2-5; D is ambiguous. This CDR3 is built from 14 residues. Germline lookup yields CDR1 SGHRS and CDR2 YFSETQ. The V end lost 0 bases, the J end lost 3 bases, and 9 bases lay between the germline ends. Filled out from reference TRBV5-1 and TRBJ2-5, the complete variable domain reads KAGVTQTPRYLIKTRGQQVTLSCSPISGHRSVSWYQQTPGQGLQFLFEYFSETQRNKGNFPGRFSGRQFSNSRSEMNVSTLELGDSALYLCASSLVDLEETQYFGPGTRLLVL.

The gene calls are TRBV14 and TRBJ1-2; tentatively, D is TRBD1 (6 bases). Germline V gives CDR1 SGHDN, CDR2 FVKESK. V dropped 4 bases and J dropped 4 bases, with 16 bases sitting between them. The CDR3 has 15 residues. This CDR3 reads CASSPKEGGFYGYTF. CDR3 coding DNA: TGTGCCAGCAGCCCAAAGGAAGGGGGTTTCTATGGCTACACCTTC.

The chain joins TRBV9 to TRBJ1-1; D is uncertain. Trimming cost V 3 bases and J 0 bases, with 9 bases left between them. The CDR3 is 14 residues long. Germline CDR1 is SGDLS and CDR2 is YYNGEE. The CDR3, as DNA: TGTGCCAGCAGCGAGGCAGGACTGAACACTGAAGCTTTCTTT. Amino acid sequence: CASSEAGLNTEAFF.